What follows are 23 T cell receptor beta chains derived from one specimen sequenced in a study of blood T cell repertoires in COVID-19. Libraries were prepared by immunoSEQ multiplex PCR; TCRdb keeps only in-frame clonotypes and omits some of them. The sample contains some 62,000 clones, around four fifths of which appear only once. What was sequenced was peripheral blood. These receptors were collected from a woman older than 75 with active or convalescent COVID-19.

This chain connects TRBV6-4 to TRBJ1-1, with a possible D match to TRBD1 (6 bases). The CDR3 consists of 15 residues. Germline loops: CDR1 MRHNA, CDR2 SNTAGT. V was cut by 7 bases and J by 0 bases, with 15 bases left in between. In DNA, the CDR3 is TGTGCCAGCACCCCAGAGGGGGGGCTGAACACTGAAGCTTTCTTT. Protein sequence: CASTPEGGLNTEAFF.

The chain has TRBV5-4 and TRBJ2-2, with a tentative D call TRBD2 (6 bases). CDR1 and CDR2 (germline): SGHNT, YYREEE (reference sequence). V was pared by 0 bases and J by 0 bases, with 9 bases between. CDR3 size: 16 residues. CDR3 DNA sequence: TGTGCCAGCAGCTTGGGGGGACTTTCGAACACCGGGGAGCTGTTTTTT. It codes for CASSLGGLSNTGELFF.

The genes are TRBV6-5 and TRBJ1-4; D call uncertain. The CDR3 is 14 amino acids. The germline V gene has CDR1 MNHEY and CDR2 SVGAGI. The germline V and J ends were trimmed by 6 bases and 7 bases, with 15 bases remaining between them. In DNA, the CDR3 is TGTGCCAGCAGGATTCTTGGGCTTGGTGAAAAACTGTTTTTT. Translated: CASRILGLGEKLFF.

The chain combines TRBV4-1 with TRBJ1-1; 10 bases match TRBD1. Trimming cost V 4 bases and J 12 bases; bases outside gene matches: 8. Germline lookup yields CDR1 MGHRA and CDR2 YSYEKL. The CDR3 consists of 13 residues. The CDR3 loop is CASSRGQGGESFF. In DNA form, the CDR3 reads TGCGCCAGCAGCCGCGGACAGGGGGGGGAATCTTTCTTT.

The chain carries TRBV2 and TRBJ1-5; no definite D call. The CDR3 loop spans 13 amino acids. Per the germline V gene, CDR1 is SNHLY and CDR2 is FYNNEI. V lost 4 bases and J 4 bases, leaving 8 bases between the germline ends. The CDR3 bases are TGTGCCAGCAGTGCCACATGGAATCAGCCCCAGCATTTT. Protein sequence: CASSATWNQPQHF.

The chain recombines TRBV9 with TRBJ1-1, with 7 bases lining up with TRBD1. With 0 bases clipped from V and 3 bases from J, the junction kept 2 bases outside the gene matches. The germline V gene has CDR1 SGDLS and CDR2 YYNGEE. The CDR3 covers 14 residues. The CDR3 DNA follows: TGTGCCAGCAGCGTAGAGGGGGCATACACTGAAGCTTTCTTT. The encoded protein is CASSVEGAYTEAFF.

The V call is TRBV3-1 (or the pseudogene TRBV3-2), the J call TRBJ1-2, with D hard to call. V lost 0 bases, J lost 2 bases, and 10 bases lay in between. Germline lookup yields CDR1 LGHDT and CDR2 YNNKEL (reference sequence). The CDR3 runs to 15 residues. CDR3 sequence reads: CASSQEALWNYGYTF. The CDR3 nucleotides read TGTGCCAGCAGCCAAGAAGCGTTGTGGAACTATGGCTACACCTTC.

This rearrangement joins TRBV29-1 to TRBJ1-2, with D maybe TRBD1 (5 bases). CDR1 SQVTM and CDR2 ANQGSEA come from the germline V gene. The V gene lost 8 bases and the J gene lost 8 bases, with 9 bases spanning the gap. The CDR3 covers 9 residues. The chain's CDR3 is CSTDMGYTF. CDR3 nucleotides: TGCAGCACGGACATGGGCTACACCTTC.

In nucleotides, the CDR3 is TGTGCCAGCAGCCATAAGGACAGGGGAGAAACGGTAGATACGCAGTATTTT. As protein: CASSHKDRGETVDTQYF. The rearrangement joins TRBV5-8 to TRBJ2-3; 9 bases match TRBD1. CDR3 length equals 17 residues. CDR1 is SGHTS, CDR2 YDEGEE, per germline. J was trimmed by 5 bases and V by 4 bases; bases with no gene match: 14.

The chain combines TRBV27 with TRBJ2-5, with a tentative D call TRBD1 (5 bases). Trimming removed 3 bases from V and 4 bases from J, with 9 bases in between. CDR1 is MNHEY and CDR2 is SMNVEV in the germline V gene (reference sequence). The CDR3 has 13 amino acids. The CDR3 spells CASSFQGRETQYF. In DNA, the CDR3 is TGTGCCAGCAGTTTCCAGGGAAGAGAGACCCAGTACTTC.

The rearrangement joins TRBV5-1 to TRBJ2-7; tentative D call: TRBD1 (5 bases). Germline CDR1 SGHRS, CDR2 YFSETQ. This CDR3 has 14 residues. With 2 bases removed from V and 2 bases from J, the gap between germline ends came to 11 bases. The CDR3 region is CASSLGGAPYEQYF. CDR3 DNA sequence: TGCGCCAGCAGCTTAGGTGGGGCCCCCTACGAGCAGTACTTC.

The chain is built from TRBV7-9 and TRBJ1-2; tentative D call: TRBD1 (5 bases). Germline loops: CDR1 SEHNR, CDR2 FQNEAQ (reference sequence). Trimming cost V 5 bases and J 4 bases, with 17 bases left between them. The CDR3 loop spans 15 amino acids. Here the CDR3 DNA reads TGTGCCAGCAGCGCCCCCCAGGCGGGACTCTATGGCTACACCTTC. Its translation is CASSAPQAGLYGYTF. The full variable domain, rest sourced from reference TRBV7-9 and TRBJ1-2, is DTGVSQNPRHKITKRGQNVTFRCDPISEHNRLYWYRQTLGQGPEFLTYFQNEAQLEKSRLLSDRFSAERPKGSFSTLEIQRTEQGDSAMYLCASSAPQAGLYGYTFGSGTRLTVV.

The rearrangement uses TRBV6-5 and TRBJ1-4; 10 bases map to TRBD1. Trimming cost V 6 bases and J 10 bases; bases outside gene matches: 8. The length of the CDR3 is 14 residues. Germline CDR1 MNHEY, CDR2 SVGAGI. The CDR3 sequence: CASRKGQGVGKLFF. In DNA form, the CDR3 reads TGTGCCAGCAGAAAAGGACAGGGGGTGGGAAAACTGTTTTTT.

The chain has TRBV6-5 and TRBJ1-2, with D tentatively TRBD1 (6 bases). Per germline, CDR1 MNHEY and CDR2 SVGAGI. CDR3 length: 14 residues. V shed 5 bases and J shed 4 bases, with 14 bases lying between them. DNA of the CDR3: TGTGCCAGCAGTCGGGAACAGGGCCCCTATGGCTACACCTTC. Amino acid sequence: CASSREQGPYGYTF.

The rearrangement joins TRBV5-1 to TRBJ2-3; no firm D call. This CDR3 comprises 14 residues. V dropped 3 bases and J dropped 0 bases, with 8 bases sitting between them. In germline, CDR1 is SGHRS, CDR2 YFSETQ. CDR3 sequence (DNA): TGCGCCAGCAGCTCCCTTCCTAGCACAGATACGCAGTATTTT. Translation: CASSSLPSTDTQYF.

This chain connects TRBV11-1 to TRBJ2-5, with TRBD2 matching over 9 bases. Unmatched junction bases numbered 2, after V lost 5 bases and J lost 1 base. The CDR3 has 14 residues. The germline V gene has CDR1 SGHAT and CDR2 FQDESV (reference sequence). In nucleotides, the CDR3 is TGTGCCAGCAGCCGGCGGGGGGGCCAAGAGACCCAGTACTTC. This sequence encodes CASSRRGGQETQYF.

This clone was detected once. The chain has TRBV11-3 and TRBJ2-3; maybe TRBD2 (5 bases). This CDR3 contains 15 residues. CDR1 and CDR2 (germline): SGHNT, YENEEA. V dropped 5 bases and J dropped 1 base, with 13 bases sitting between them. CDR3 sequence (DNA): TGTGCCAGCAGCCAAGGCGGGCTTGGCACAGATACGCAGTATTTT. It specifies CASSQGGLGTDTQYF.

V and J are TRBV29-1 and TRBJ1-4; D not resolved. Germline loops: CDR1 SQVTM, CDR2 ANQGSEA. The CDR3 has 13 amino acids. The germline V and J ends were trimmed by 5 bases and 8 bases, with 15 bases remaining between them. The DNA for the CDR3 is TGCAGCGTTACCCAAAACCCAGGAGAAAAACTGTTTTTT. As protein: CSVTQNPGEKLFF.

This chain connects TRBV29-1 to TRBJ1-2; D remains unclear. This CDR3 has 12 amino acids. CDR1 is SQVTM and CDR2 is ANQGSEA in the germline V gene. V lost 4 bases and J lost 8, with 14 bases in between. CDR3 nucleotides: TGCAGCGTTGTTTTACATTCATACGGCTACACCTTC. This sequence encodes CSVVLHSYGYTF.

The V and J genes are TRBV12-2 and TRBJ2-5; the table's TRBD1 call for D was not verified on the DNA. TRBV12-2 is described as a pseudogene. CDR3 length: 15 residues. This chain's CDR3 is CASRLVGRALGTQYF. CDR3 nucleotides: TGTGCAAGTCGCTTAGTGGGCAGGGCCTTAGGGACCCAGTACTTC.

The chain uses TRBV5-4 and TRBJ1-4, with TRBD1 matching 9 bases. The V gene's germline CDR1 is SGHNT and CDR2 YYREEE (reference sequence). V shed 5 bases, J shed 8 bases, and the junction held 7 bases outside the gene matches. The CDR3 spans 14 residues. This CDR3 reads CASRPGQGGEKLFF. CDR3 in DNA: TGTGCCAGCAGACCGGGACAGGGTGGCGAAAAACTGTTTTTT.

This clone has only a few counts. This chain links TRBV6-6 with TRBJ2-5, with D unclear. CDR1 and CDR2 from the germline V gene are MNHNY and SVGAGI (reference sequence). This CDR3 region has 16 residues. Trimming pared 4 bases from V and 4 bases from J, leaving 19 bases between. The CDR3 is CASSFDSGAPSETQYF. The CDR3, as DNA: TGTGCCAGCAGTTTCGACTCGGGTGCGCCCTCAGAGACCCAGTACTTC.

The chain carries TRBV18 and TRBJ1-4; no clear D. CDR3 length equals 14 residues. The germline V and J ends were trimmed by 3 bases and 5 bases, with 10 bases remaining between them. Germline CDR1 is KGHSH and CDR2 is LQKENI. The CDR3 DNA follows: TGTGCCAGCTCACCGCGGGGTGGGAATGAAAAACTGTTTTTT. Residues: CASSPRGGNEKLFF.